This TCR beta chain was recorded in a study of control samples from healthy donors and cancer patients. Clones were sequenced by immunoSEQ multiplex PCR, and TCRdb holds only the in-frame ones, with some missing. The sample lists around 150,000 clones; around 94% were seen once. The germline V and J ends were trimmed by 7 bases and 5 bases, with 18 bases remaining between them. CDR3 length: 14 amino acids. CDR1 SGHRS and CDR2 YFSETQ come from the germline V gene. Input material: PBMCs. This sequence joins TRBV5-1 and TRBJ2-5, with D possibly TRBD2 on 7 matching bases. The sequence was obtained from a man in his 60s with colorectal cancer. The CDR3 nucleotides read TGCGCCAGCTCCCGATCGGGGGGCGTGGAGACCCAGTACTTC. Encoded protein: CASSRSGGVETQYF.